The 22 T cell receptor beta chains reported below all come from one sample, sequenced in a study of response to subunit inactivated influenza vaccine. TCRdb re-called the RT-PCR reads through MiXCR, storing one row per CDR3 protein. Counted here are just under 550,000 distinct CDR3 sequences, around a quarter occurring once; the ten biggest clones make up 2.8%. These records were also assigned to another study, of T cells expressing NK-cell markers. This second report adds: The authors made TCR beta cDNA libraries by 5'RACE template switching. This switching added a universal primer site and UMIs.

The source was CD4+ T cells sorted from PBMCs, collected roughly 12 days after vaccination. The receptors shown here come from a man aged 50 or older who received an inactivated influenza vaccine.

The V and J genes are TRBV5-1 and TRBJ1-1; the D gene is possibly TRBD1 (6 bases). V was cut by 3 bases and J by 7 bases, with 13 bases left in between. Germline lookup yields CDR1 SGHRS and CDR2 YFSETQ. The CDR3 contains 13 residues. In DNA, the CDR3 is TGCGCCAGCAGCTGGGGGCCGAGGGTTGAAGCTTTCTTT. Amino acid sequence: CASSWGPRVEAFF.

The gene calls are TRBV6-1 and TRBJ1-1, with 10 bases aligning to TRBD1. CDR3 length: 15 amino acids. The V gene end was trimmed by 7 bases and the J gene end by 5 bases; junction bases not matched to a gene: 10. CDR1 and CDR2 from the germline V gene are MNHNS and SASEGT. The CDR3, as DNA: TGTGCCAGCAAGGGGATGGGACAGGGGCCTACTGAAGCTTTCTTT. Translation gives CASKGMGQGPTEAFF.

Only a few counts were recorded for this clonotype. The J gene is TRBJ2-1, the V gene TRBV12-3 or TRBV12-4; 8 bases align to TRBD2. V was clipped by 6 bases and J by 8 bases; unmatched bases: 6. CDR3 length: 13 residues. The CDR3 here is CASSFSGADEQFF. CDR3 sequence (DNA): TGTGCCAGCAGCTTTAGCGGGGCCGATGAGCAGTTCTTC.

Only a few counts were recorded for this clonotype. The rearrangement links TRBV7-2 to TRBJ1-5, with a tentative D call TRBD1 (6 bases). Looked up from germline, CDR1 is SGHTA and CDR2 is FQGNSA. The CDR3 loop spans 14 amino acids. V was pared by 5 bases and J by 3 bases, with 11 bases between. CDR3 nucleotides: TGTGCCAGCAGCATGGACAGAGTCAATCAGCCCCAGCATTTT. This codes for CASSMDRVNQPQHF. Supplemented by reference TRBV7-2 and TRBJ1-5, the full variable domain reads GAGVSQSPSNKVTEKGKDVELRCDPISGHTALYWYRQSLGQGLEFLIYFQGNSAPDKSGLPSDRFSAERTGGSVSTLTIQRTQQEDSAVYLCASSMDRVNQPQHFGDGTRLSIL.

This clonotype was detected a few times. This chain links TRBV28 with TRBJ2-4; possible D gene TRBD2, 6 bases. V dropped 2 bases and J dropped 0 bases, with 17 bases sitting between them. Germline assignment: CDR1 MDHEN and CDR2 SYDVKM. The CDR3 is 18 residues long. The CDR3 protein is CASSLTIWGDLAKNIQYF. The CDR3 nucleotides read TGTGCCAGCAGTTTAACGATCTGGGGGGACCTAGCCAAAAACATTCAGTACTTC. The variable domain in full, completed from reference TRBV28 and TRBJ2-4, reads DVKVTQSSRYLVKRTGEKVFLECVQDMDHENMFWYRQDPGLGLRLIYFSYDVKMKEKGDIPEGYSVSREKKERFSLILESASTNQTSMYLCASSLTIWGDLAKNIQYFGAGTRLSVL.

The genes are TRBV30 and TRBJ2-7, with TRBD1 identical over 7 bases. Per the germline V gene, CDR1 is GTSNPN and CDR2 is SVGIG (reference sequence). This CDR3 spans 14 amino acids. The ends lost 4 bases at V and 1 base at J; junction bases unmatched: 7. For the CDR3, the DNA is TGTGCCTGGAACCCCTTGGGACAGTCCTACGAGCAGTACTTC. Protein: CAWNPLGQSYEQYF.

This clonotype has just a few counts. The gene calls are TRBV2 and TRBJ1-2; D remains unclear. Trimming stripped 5 bases from V and 2 bases from J, with 15 bases between. This CDR3 region has 15 residues. Germline CDR1 SNHLY, CDR2 FYNNEI. For the CDR3, the DNA is TGTGCCAGCAGTCCAGGAACCGTATCCAACTATGGCTACACCTTC. Residues: CASSPGTVSNYGYTF.

This clonotype came up many times. The rearrangement uses TRBV7-9 and TRBJ2-2; the D gene is possibly TRBD2 (6 bases). Germline CDR1 is SEHNR and CDR2 is FQNEAQ (reference sequence). V lost 4 bases to trimming and J lost 0 bases, with 12 bases between them. There are 16 residues in the CDR3. Here the CDR3 reads CASSSGTPPNTGELFF. CDR3 coding DNA: TGTGCCAGCAGCTCTGGGACTCCTCCGAACACCGGGGAGCTGTTTTTT.

This clonotype showed up just a few times. The rearrangement links TRBV3-1 to TRBJ1-1; D call uncertain. CDR3 length: 14 residues. V lost 1 base and J 0 bases, leaving 6 bases between the germline ends. The germline CDR1 and CDR2 sequences are LGHDT and YNNKEL (reference sequence). The CDR3 region has the DNA TGTGCCAGCAGCCAAGTATCGGTGAACACTGAAGCTTTCTTT. The encoded protein is CASSQVSVNTEAFF.

This clonotype was counted at least ten times. The chain combines TRBV5-1 with TRBJ2-7, with TRBD2 matching over 10 bases. This CDR3 contains 14 residues. Germline V gene sequence: CDR1 SGHRS, CDR2 YFSETQ. Trimming cost V 5 bases and J 1 base; bases outside gene matches: 3. This chain's CDR3 is CASRPTSGSYEQYF. In DNA form, the CDR3 reads TGCGCCAGCAGGCCGACTAGCGGGTCCTACGAGCAGTACTTC. Variable domain in full (rest from reference TRBV5-1 and TRBJ2-7): KAGVTQTPRYLIKTRGQQVTLSCSPISGHRSVSWYQQTPGQGLQFLFEYFSETQRNKGNFPGRFSGRQFSNSRSEMNVSTLELGDSALYLCASRPTSGSYEQYFGPGTRLTVT.

V gene TRBV5-5 combines with J gene TRBJ2-1; weak D call: TRBD2 (5 bases). V was shortened by 4 bases and J by 7 bases, with 12 bases between the two germline ends. Germline CDR1 SGHKS, CDR2 YYEKEE (reference sequence). The CDR3 spans 13 residues. The CDR3 region has the DNA TGTGCCAGCAGCCCTTGGACTGGAAATGAGCAGTTCTTC. This sequence encodes CASSPWTGNEQFF.

In this sample, this clonotype turned up many times. The V call is TRBV5-1, the J call TRBJ2-2, with a weak D call TRBD1 (5 bases). The CDR3 sequence is 15 residues long. V lost 5 bases, J lost 5 bases, and 16 bases lay in between. Per germline, CDR1 SGHRS and CDR2 YFSETQ. CDR3 sequence: CASSRTREGTGELFF. The CDR3 nucleotides are TGCGCCAGCAGTCGGACCAGGGAAGGGACCGGGGAGCTGTTTTTT.

This clonotype was seen more than once but under ten times. This chain joins TRBV12-3 or TRBV12-4 and TRBJ2-3; 11 positions agree with TRBD2. This CDR3 contains 17 residues. With V trimmed by 5 bases and J by 5 bases, 12 bases remained unmatched. CDR3 amino acids: CASSPITGLAGGDTQYF. CDR3 bases: TGTGCCAGCAGTCCTATCACCGGGCTAGCGGGAGGAGATACGCAGTATTTT.

This clonotype was detected ten times or more. The J gene is TRBJ1-2, the V gene TRBV12-3 or TRBV12-4; D is uncertain. The CDR3 is 14 amino acids. V lost 1 base, J lost 7 bases, and 13 bases lay in between. The CDR3 bases are TGTGCCAGCAGTTTAGGGGCAGTCTCCGGTGGCTACACCTTC. It encodes CASSLGAVSGGYTF.

The sample holds many counts of this clonotype. V gene TRBV12-3 or TRBV12-4 combines with J gene TRBJ2-4, with TRBD2 as a possible D gene (6 bases). There are 14 residues in the CDR3. Trimming shortened V by 2 bases and J by 8 bases, and 13 bases separated the two germline ends. CDR3: CASSLSGGVDIQYF. CDR3 bases: TGTGCCAGCAGTTTAAGTGGAGGGGTGGACATTCAGTACTTC.

The chain has TRBV12-3 or TRBV12-4 and TRBJ2-7, with TRBD1 matching 9 bases. Trimming took 5 bases from V and 5 from J; bases not matched to a gene: 7. The CDR3 spans 14 residues. CDR3 protein: CASSTSTGGNEQYF. The DNA for the CDR3 is TGTGCCAGCAGTACCTCAACAGGGGGCAACGAGCAGTACTTC.

The chain employs TRBV4-1 and TRBJ1-4; 7 bases agree with TRBD1. The V gene end was trimmed by 1 base and the J gene end by 1 base; junction bases not matched to a gene: 3. CDR1 MGHRA and CDR2 YSYEKL come from the germline V gene. The CDR3 extends over 16 amino acids. In nucleotides, the CDR3 is TGCGCCAGCAGCCAAGGACAGGGTCTAACTAATGAAAAACTGTTTTTT. Translating it yields CASSQGQGLTNEKLFF.

This clonotype showed up just a few times. The chain is built from TRBV30 and TRBJ1-1, with a possible D match to TRBD1 (5 bases). Germline loops: CDR1 GTSNPN, CDR2 SVGIG (reference sequence). Trimming took 5 bases from V and 0 from J, leaving 10 bases between them. The CDR3 contains 13 residues. The DNA for the CDR3 is TGTGCCTGGCGTCAACAGGTGAACACTGAAGCTTTCTTT. It codes for CAWRQQVNTEAFF.

This clonotype has ten or more counts. The V gene is TRBV27, the J gene TRBJ2-7, with 9 bases aligning to TRBD1. After removal of 2 bases from V and 6 bases from J, the junction contained 8 bases not matched to a gene. Germline V gives CDR1 MNHEY, CDR2 SMNVEV (reference sequence). CDR3 length equals 15 residues. In DNA, the CDR3 is TGTGCCAGCAGTTTACACCCCGGGACAGGGACCGAGCAGTACTTC. It is translated as CASSLHPGTGTEQYF.

In this sample, this clonotype turned up many times. The chain recombines TRBV4-1 with TRBJ1-2; perhaps TRBD1 as D (5 bases). The germline V gene has CDR1 MGHRA and CDR2 YSYEKL. The CDR3 has 16 residues. The germline V and J ends were trimmed by 1 base and 4 bases, with 16 bases remaining between them. As DNA, the CDR3 is TGCGCCAGCAGCCAAGTGTTAAGGGGCAGGAGCTATGGCTACACCTTC. Translating gives CASSQVLRGRSYGYTF.

The genes are TRBV20-1 and TRBJ2-1, with D uncertain. V was pared by 6 bases and J by 8 bases, with 14 bases between. The CDR3 totals 12 residues. Looked up from germline, CDR1 is DFQATT and CDR2 is SNEGSKA (reference sequence). CDR3 sequence (DNA): TGCAGTGCGGGTCCCCTCGGTGATGAGCAGTTCTTC. Amino acids: CSAGPLGDEQFF.

This clonotype showed up just a few times. The rearrangement joins TRBV24-1 to TRBJ2-1; D not resolved. There are 14 residues in the CDR3. The V gene's germline CDR1 is KGHDR and CDR2 SFDVKD. Trimming took off 1 base at V and 10 bases at J, with 13 bases between the two ends. Here the CDR3 reads CATSDFDRSTEQFF. The CDR3 DNA reads TGTGCCACCAGTGATTTTGATAGATCGACGGAGCAGTTCTTC.